A selection of T cell receptor beta chains follows, all from one sample in a study of blood T cell repertoires in COVID-19. Clones were read by immunoSEQ multiplex PCR, and TCRdb kept only the in-frame ones, dropping some. Of roughly 190,000 clones in the sample, about 88% were seen once. The sample taken for sequencing was peripheral blood. The receptors stem from a man aged 25 to 45 with acute or convalescent COVID-19. CDR3s leave out the opening cysteine and the closing phenylalanine or tryptophan. Only part of the rows carry a size: once, few, many, or a class if the clone is expanded.

>TRBJ1-2|.|12|TRBV5-1
ASRPGTGGVGYT
>TRBJ2-7|.|11|TRBV18
ASSRGGIDEQY
>TRBJ1-2|.|12|TRBV30
AWSVYGTGYGYT
>TRBJ2-3|.|12|TRBV25-1
ASSGTQGTDTQY
>TRBJ2-1|.|13|TRBV5-1
ASALTSGGALEQF
>TRBJ2-5|.|12|TRBV2
ASSRDRAQETQY
>TRBJ2-1|.|11|TRBV4-1
ASSHYINNEQF
>TRBJ2-7|.|12|TRBV5-1
ASSLTEKSYEQY
>TRBJ2-5|.|11|TRBV2
ASSEGALATQY
>TRBJ2-3|once|12|TRBV6-5
ASRPGQNTDTQY
>TRBJ2-5|.|15|TRBV19
ASSASARSRGQETQY
>TRBJ1-1|once|14|TRBV5-6
ASSLITGKGYTEAF
>TRBJ1-5|.|14|TRBV6-1
ASSERGIGSNQPQH
>TRBJ2-3|once|15|TRBV4-1
ASSQGRRGGRTDTQY
>TRBJ2-7|.|12|TRBV5-1
ASPGDPSSYEQY